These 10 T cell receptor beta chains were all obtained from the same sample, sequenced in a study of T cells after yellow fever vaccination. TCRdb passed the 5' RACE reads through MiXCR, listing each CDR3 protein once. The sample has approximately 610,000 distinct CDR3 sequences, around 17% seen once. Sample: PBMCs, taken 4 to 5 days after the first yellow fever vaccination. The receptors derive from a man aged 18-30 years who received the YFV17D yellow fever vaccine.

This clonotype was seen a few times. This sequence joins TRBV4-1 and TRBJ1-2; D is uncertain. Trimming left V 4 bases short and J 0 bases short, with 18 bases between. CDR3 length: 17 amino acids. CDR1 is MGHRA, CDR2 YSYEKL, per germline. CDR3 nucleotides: TGCGCCAGCAGCCCCATCCCACTGTTGTCAACTAACTATGGCTACACCTTC. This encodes CASSPIPLLSTNYGYTF.

CDR3 in amino acids: CAITFGDANTGELFF. DNA of the CDR3: TGTGCCATCACGTTCGGAGACGCGAACACCGGGGAGCTGTTTTTT. The genes are TRBV10-3 and TRBJ2-2, with no clear D. Trimming removed 7 bases at V and 0 bases at J, with 12 bases between. Germline CDR1 ENHRY, CDR2 SYGVKD. The CDR3 totals 15 residues.

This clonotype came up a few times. CDR3 coding DNA: TGTGCCAGCAGTTTAGGCCCAGGGACGGCGGATGATGAGCAGTTCTTC. Translated: CASSLGPGTADDEQFF. J is TRBJ2-1 and V is TRBV27; D could derive from TRBD1 or TRBD2 (5 bases each). This CDR3 has 16 residues. Germline CDR1 reads MNHEY; CDR2 reads SMNVEV (reference sequence). V was trimmed by 2 bases and J by 8 bases, leaving 19 bases between them.

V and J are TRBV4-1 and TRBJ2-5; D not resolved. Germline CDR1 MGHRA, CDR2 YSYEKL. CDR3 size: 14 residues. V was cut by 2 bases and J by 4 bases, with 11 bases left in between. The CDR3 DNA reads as TGCGCCAGCAGCCAACCCCGGAGCACAGAGACCCAGTACTTC. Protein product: CASSQPRSTETQYF.

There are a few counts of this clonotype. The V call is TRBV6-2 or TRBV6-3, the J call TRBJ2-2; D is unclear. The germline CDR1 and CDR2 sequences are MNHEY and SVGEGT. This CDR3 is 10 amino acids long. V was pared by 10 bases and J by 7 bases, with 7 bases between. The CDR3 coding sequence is TGTGCCACCAGAAGCGGGGAGCTGTTTTTT. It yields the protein CATRSGELFF.

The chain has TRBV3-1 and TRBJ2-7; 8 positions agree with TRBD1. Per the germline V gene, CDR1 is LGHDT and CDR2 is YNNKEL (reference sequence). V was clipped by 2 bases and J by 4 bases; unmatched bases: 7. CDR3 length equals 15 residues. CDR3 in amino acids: CASSQLNTGGYEQYF. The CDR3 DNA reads TGTGCCAGCAGCCAATTAAACACAGGGGGATACGAGCAGTACTTC.

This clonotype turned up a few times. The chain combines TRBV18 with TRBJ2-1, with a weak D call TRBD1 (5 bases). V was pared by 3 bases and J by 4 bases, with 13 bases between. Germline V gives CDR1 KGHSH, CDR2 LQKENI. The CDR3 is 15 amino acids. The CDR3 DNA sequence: TGTGCCAGCTCACCCCAGGGTACGGAGTACAATGAGCAGTTCTTC. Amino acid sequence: CASSPQGTEYNEQFF. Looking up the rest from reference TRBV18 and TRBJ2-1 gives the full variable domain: NAGVMQNPRHLVRRRGQEARLRCSPMKGHSHVYWYRQLPEEGLKFMVYLQKENIIDESGMPKERFSAEFPKEGPSILRIQQVVRGDSAAYFCASSPQGTEYNEQFFGPGTRLTVL.

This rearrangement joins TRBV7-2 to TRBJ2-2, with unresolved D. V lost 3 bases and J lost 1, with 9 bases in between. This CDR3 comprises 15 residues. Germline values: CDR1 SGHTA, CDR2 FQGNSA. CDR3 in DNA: TGTGCCAGCAGCTTTTATTACGGGAACACCGGGGAGCTGTTTTTT. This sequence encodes CASSFYYGNTGELFF.

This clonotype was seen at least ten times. The CDR3 region is CASSLGRSYEQYV. The CDR3 DNA sequence: TGTGCCAGCAGTTTGGGACGATCCTACGAGCAGTACGTC. This sequence joins TRBV7-2 and TRBJ2-7; D might be TRBD1 or TRBD2, each matching 5 bases. V was trimmed by 6 bases and J by 1 base, leaving 10 bases between them. The CDR3 totals 13 residues. CDR1 and CDR2 (germline): SGHTA, FQGNSA.

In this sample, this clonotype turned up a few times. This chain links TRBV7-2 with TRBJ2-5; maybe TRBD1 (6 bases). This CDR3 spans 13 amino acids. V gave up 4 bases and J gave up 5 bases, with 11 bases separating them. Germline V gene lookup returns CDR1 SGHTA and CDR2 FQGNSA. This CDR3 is CASSSQGWETQYF. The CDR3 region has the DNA TGTGCCAGCAGCTCACAGGGATGGGAGACCCAGTACTTC. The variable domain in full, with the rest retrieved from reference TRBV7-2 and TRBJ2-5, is GAGVSQSPSNKVTEKGKDVELRCDPISGHTALYWYRQSLGQGLEFLIYFQGNSAPDKSGLPSDRFSAERTGGSVSTLTIQRTQQEDSAVYLCASSSQGWETQYFGPGTRLLVL.